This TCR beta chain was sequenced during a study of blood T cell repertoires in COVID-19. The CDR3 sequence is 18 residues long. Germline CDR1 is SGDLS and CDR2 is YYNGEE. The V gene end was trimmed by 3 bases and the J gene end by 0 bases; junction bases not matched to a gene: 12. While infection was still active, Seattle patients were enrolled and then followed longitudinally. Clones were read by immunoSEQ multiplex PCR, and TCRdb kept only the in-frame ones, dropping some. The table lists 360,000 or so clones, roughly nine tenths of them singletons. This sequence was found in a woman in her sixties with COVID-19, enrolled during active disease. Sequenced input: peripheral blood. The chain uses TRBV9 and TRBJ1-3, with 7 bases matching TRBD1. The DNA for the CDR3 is TGTGCCAGCAGCGCTAAGGGGACAGCGGCCTTCTCTGGAAACACCATATATTTT. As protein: CASSAKGTAAFSGNTIYF.